These T cell receptor beta chains were read from a single sample in a study of T cells in Graves' hyperthyroidism and ophthalmopathy. Using its own MiXCR run on the multiplex PCR reads, TCRdb lists one record per CDR3 protein. The sample holds more than 450,000 distinct CDR3 sequences, just under 20% seen once. The sample was blood. These receptor sequences come from a man between 40 and 49 years old with Graves' ophthalmopathy. Both conserved end residues are part of each CDR3. A D gene is named only where the DNA matches it firmly. A row's size may be missing; if present it is once, few, many or a size class.

abundance: few
j_gene: TRBJ2-7
v_gene: TRBV28
d_gene: -
CDR3aa: CASSLVLRSYEQYF
CDR3nt: TGTGCCAGCAGTTTAGTTCTTCGGAGCTACGAGCAGTACTTC

abundance: few
j_gene: TRBJ2-5
v_gene: TRBV28
d_gene: -
CDR3aa: CASSWEWETQYF
CDR3nt: TGTGCCAGCAGTTGGGAGTGGGAGACCCAGTACTTC

abundance: -
j_gene: TRBJ1-1
v_gene: TRBV30
d_gene: TRBD1
CDR3aa: CAWSIGQGNTEAFF
CDR3nt: TGTGCCTGGAGTATAGGACAGGGGAACACTGAAGCTTTCTTT

abundance: many
j_gene: TRBJ1-2
v_gene: TRBV2
d_gene: -
CDR3aa: CASSEVGKAENSGYTF
CDR3nt: TGTGCCAGCAGTGAAGTGGGAAAGGCAGAAAACTCTGGCTACACCTTC

abundance: many
j_gene: TRBJ1-2
v_gene: TRBV27
d_gene: -
CDR3aa: CASSSRGDYGYTF
CDR3nt: TGTGCCAGCTCCTCTCGGGGGGACTATGGCTACACCTTC

abundance: few
j_gene: TRBJ1-5
v_gene: TRBV5-6
d_gene: -
CDR3aa: CASSLAAGQGNQPQHF
CDR3nt: TGTGCCAGCAGCTTGGCCGCGGGACAAGGCAATCAGCCCCAGCATTTT

abundance: few
j_gene: TRBJ2-2
v_gene: TRBV6-1
d_gene: TRBD2
CDR3aa: CASSISGVQTGELFF
CDR3nt: TGTGCCAGCAGTATTAGCGGGGTTCAGACCGGGGAGCTGTTTTTT

abundance: many
j_gene: TRBJ2-7
v_gene: TRBV11-2
d_gene: -
CDR3aa: CASSSLDVQYF
CDR3nt: TGTGCCAGCAGCTCCCTTGACGTGCAGTACTTC

abundance: -
j_gene: TRBJ2-7
v_gene: TRBV20-1
d_gene: -
CDR3aa: CSAVHGHAKEQYF
CDR3nt: TGCAGTGCTGTACACGGACACGCCAAAGAGCAGTACTTC

abundance: many
j_gene: TRBJ2-3
v_gene: TRBV9
d_gene: TRBD2
CDR3aa: CASSVAVAGVTDTQYF
CDR3nt: TGTGCCAGCAGCGTAGCTGTAGCGGGAGTGACAGATACGCAGTATTTT

abundance: many
j_gene: TRBJ1-4
v_gene: TRBV2
d_gene: TRBD1
CDR3aa: CASRWDREELFF
CDR3nt: TGTGCCAGCAGATGGGACAGGGAGGAACTGTTTTTT

abundance: many
j_gene: TRBJ2-5
v_gene: TRBV12-5
d_gene: -
CDR3aa: CASRPEGGAQETQYF
CDR3nt: TGTGCTAGTCGTCCAGAGGGGGGGGCCCAAGAGACCCAGTACTTC

abundance: many
j_gene: TRBJ2-2
v_gene: TRBV5-1
d_gene: -
CDR3aa: CASSPAAIKAGELFF
CDR3nt: TGCGCCAGCAGCCCAGCCGCTATAAAGGCCGGGGAGCTGTTTTTT

abundance: few
j_gene: TRBJ2-1
v_gene: TRBV7-3
d_gene: TRBD2
CDR3aa: CASSFSGLANNEQFF
CDR3nt: TGTGCCAGCAGCTTCTCCGGACTAGCCAACAATGAGCAGTTCTTC

abundance: -
j_gene: TRBJ1-2
v_gene: TRBV27
d_gene: -
CDR3aa: CASSFLATLLVGVSYGYTF
CDR3nt: TGTGCCAGCAGTTTCCTAGCGACACTCCTAGTCGGGGTTAGCTATGGCTACACCTTC

abundance: -
j_gene: TRBJ2-1
v_gene: TRBV5-1
d_gene: -
CDR3aa: CASSLMGAYNEQFF
CDR3nt: TGCGCCAGCAGCTTGATGGGGGCTTACAATGAGCAGTTCTTC

abundance: -
j_gene: TRBJ2-1
v_gene: TRBV11-2
d_gene: TRBD2
CDR3aa: CATNPAGGLNEQFF
CDR3nt: TGTGCCACTAACCCGGCGGGGGGCCTTAATGAGCAGTTCTTC

abundance: -
j_gene: TRBJ1-1
v_gene: TRBV4-2
d_gene: -
CDR3aa: CASSQDRTGDNIEAFF
CDR3nt: TGTGCCAGCAGCCAAGATCGGACGGGGGATAACATTGAAGCTTTCTTT

abundance: few
j_gene: TRBJ2-7
v_gene: TRBV12-3/TRBV12-4
d_gene: -
CDR3aa: CASSFTRDEQYF
CDR3nt: TGTGCCAGCAGTTTTACTAGGGACGAGCAGTACTTC

abundance: -
j_gene: TRBJ2-1
v_gene: TRBV11-2
d_gene: TRBD2
CDR3aa: CASRPTSGRGHEQFF
CDR3nt: TGTGCCAGCAGACCCACTAGCGGGAGAGGGCATGAGCAGTTCTTC

abundance: -
j_gene: TRBJ2-1
v_gene: TRBV7-9
d_gene: -
CDR3aa: CASSLGGSAFF
CDR3nt: TGTGCCAGCAGCTTGGGGGGCTCGGCGTTCTTC

abundance: -
j_gene: TRBJ1-4
v_gene: TRBV20-1
d_gene: TRBD1
CDR3aa: CSARTGDEKLFF
CDR3nt: TGCAGTGCTAGGACAGGGGATGAAAAACTGTTTTTT

abundance: -
j_gene: TRBJ2-2
v_gene: TRBV28
d_gene: -
CDR3aa: CASSLVRVNTGELFF
CDR3nt: TGTGCCAGCAGTTTAGTCAGGGTGAACACCGGGGAGCTGTTTTTT

abundance: -
j_gene: TRBJ1-1
v_gene: TRBV28
d_gene: -
CDR3aa: CASSLQDSLSAFF
CDR3nt: TGTGCCAGCAGTTTACAGGATTCTCTGTCGGCTTTCTTT

abundance: few
j_gene: TRBJ2-5
v_gene: TRBV28
d_gene: -
CDR3aa: CASSLFGGLGYF
CDR3nt: TGTGCCAGCAGTTTATTCGGGGGATTGGGTTACTTC

abundance: few
j_gene: TRBJ2-5
v_gene: TRBV18
d_gene: -
CDR3aa: CASSPPGLYQETQYF
CDR3nt: TGTGCCAGCTCACCACCAGGACTGTACCAAGAGACCCAGTACTTC